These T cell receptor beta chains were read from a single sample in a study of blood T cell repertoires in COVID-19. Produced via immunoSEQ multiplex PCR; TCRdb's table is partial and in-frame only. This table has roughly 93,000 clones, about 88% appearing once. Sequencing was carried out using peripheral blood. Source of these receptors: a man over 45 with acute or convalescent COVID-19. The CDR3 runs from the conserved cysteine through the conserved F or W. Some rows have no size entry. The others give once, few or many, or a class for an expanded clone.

CASSIDRGGVQPQHF	TRBV5-1	TRBJ1-5	-
CASSLGLIDSRNSPLHF	TRBV5-1	TRBJ1-6	-
CASTESMNTEAFF	TRBV5-6	TRBJ1-1	-
CATSRGHPYEQYF	TRBV15	TRBJ2-7	-
CASSFASGDTQYF	TRBV5-1	TRBJ2-3	-
CASSLRPGLGLGYTF	TRBV5-1	TRBJ1-2	-
CATSRASADGYTF	TRBV15	TRBJ1-2	-
CASSPDSLYNSPLHF	TRBV2	TRBJ1-6	-
CSVESGGSYGYTF	TRBV29-1	TRBJ1-2	-
CASTQGRETRSYGYTF	TRBV19	TRBJ1-2	-
CASSPGQGLHEKLFF	TRBV5-8	TRBJ1-4	-
CASSIKQGPNEQYF	TRBV7-2	TRBJ2-7	-
CASSYMGHNQPQHF	TRBV6-6	TRBJ1-5	-
CASMTRGNNEKLFF	TRBV19	TRBJ1-4	-
CATSRMRTDYSGTDTQYF	TRBV15	TRBJ2-3	-
CASSIRQATGYGYTF	TRBV10-1	TRBJ1-2	once
CASRLDRELAYTF	TRBV19	TRBJ1-2	few
CASTSQGADTQYF	TRBV19	TRBJ2-3	-
CATSRVQEIGQENTEAFF	TRBV15	TRBJ1-1	-
CASMGLAGEQFF	TRBV28	TRBJ2-1	-
CASSQTSRASSYNEQFF	TRBV7-2	TRBJ2-1	-
CSATPSQGTNEKLFF	TRBV29-1	TRBJ1-4	-
CASSKPGGYEQYF	TRBV12-3/TRBV12-4	TRBJ2-7	few
CAWRGDRGPEAFF	TRBV30	TRBJ1-1	-
CALDRGSEKLFF	TRBV30	TRBJ1-4	-
CASSEGSLPSNF	TRBV6-1	TRBJ1-2	-
CASKGANYGYTF	TRBV6-5	TRBJ1-2	few
CAWSFRQGFSGGYTF	TRBV30	TRBJ1-2	-
CASSEMTGSGQPQHF	TRBV6-1	TRBJ1-5	-
CASSVGQGAGGYTF	TRBV9	TRBJ1-2	-
CSVGVRQANEKLFF	TRBV29-1	TRBJ1-4	-
CASSVTSGGAGGAKQYF	TRBV19	TRBJ2-3	-
CASSGDSTKLFF	TRBV2	TRBJ1-4	-
CASSPAGNTGELFF	TRBV5-1	TRBJ2-2	-
CASSLGQGLGYTF	TRBV5-1	TRBJ1-2	-
CASSQDRGDKQFF	TRBV4-2	TRBJ2-1	-
CSVQGDGTEAFF	TRBV29-1	TRBJ1-1	-
CASRGDRDGGELFF	TRBV19	TRBJ2-2	-
CASSSRFRDRAIGTEAFF	TRBV5-5	TRBJ1-1	-
CASSINTGTNEKLFF	TRBV7-2	TRBJ1-4	-
CASSSATGQGNSPLHF	TRBV19	TRBJ1-6	once
CASRNLYRELFF	TRBV6-5	TRBJ1-4	-
CASSPKEGVDTQYF	TRBV18	TRBJ2-3	-
CASEKTGFGETQYF	TRBV7-6	TRBJ2-5	-
CASRQNTGELFF	TRBV9	TRBJ2-2	-
CASSLWRENSPLHF	TRBV27	TRBJ1-6	-
CASSPATSGGDLAKNIQYF	TRBV4-2	TRBJ2-4	-
CASTLFSGGSETQYF	TRBV27	TRBJ2-5	-